The 22 T cell receptor beta chains presented below share a single source sample, sequenced in a study of control samples from healthy donors and cancer patients. The method was immunoSEQ multiplex PCR; TCRdb's version includes in-frame clones alone and lacks a portion of them. This table has about 120,000 clones, about 93% appearing once. Sample: blood. These receptors were collected from a man aged 25-45 years in good health.

This chain links TRBV28 with TRBJ1-1; weak D call: TRBD1 (5 bases). Per the germline V gene, CDR1 is MDHEN and CDR2 is SYDVKM. V lost 10 bases and J lost 1, with 10 bases in between. This CDR3 contains 12 residues. CDR3 in amino acids: CAIVTGNTEAFF. DNA for the CDR3: TGTGCCATCGTAACAGGGAACACTGAAGCTTTCTTT. The variable domain in full, completed from reference TRBV28 and TRBJ1-1, reads DVKVTQSSRYLVKRTGEKVFLECVQDMDHENMFWYRQDPGLGLRLIYFSYDVKMKEKGDIPEGYSVSREKKERFSLILESASTNQTSMYLCAIVTGNTEAFFGQGTRLTVV.

The chain has TRBV30 and TRBJ1-1; D remains ambiguous. In germline, CDR1 is GTSNPN, CDR2 SVGIG (reference sequence). The length of the CDR3 is 14 residues. The V gene lost 4 bases and the J gene lost 3 bases, with 15 bases spanning the gap. For the CDR3, the DNA is TGTGCCTGGACCTTCCTGGGCGCGGACACTGAAGCTTTCTTT. Encoded protein: CAWTFLGADTEAFF.

The V and J genes are TRBV5-1 and TRBJ2-2; D unresolved. This CDR3 has 15 residues. Trimming took 2 bases from V and 4 from J, leaving 12 bases between them. Germline V gene lookup returns CDR1 SGHRS and CDR2 YFSETQ. Written as DNA, the CDR3 is TGCGCCAGCAGCTTTGCAACCCAGACCACCGGGGAGCTGTTTTTT. Translating gives CASSFATQTTGELFF.

The chain recombines TRBV5-1 with TRBJ1-3; D gene uncertain. CDR1 and CDR2 (germline): SGHRS, YFSETQ. The V gene lost 2 bases and the J gene lost 1 base, with 10 bases spanning the gap. The CDR3 loop spans 15 amino acids. Written as DNA, the CDR3 is TGCGCCAGCAGCTTTGGAGGATCTTCTGGAAACACCATATATTTT. Protein product: CASSFGGSSGNTIYF.

The chain employs TRBV7-2 and TRBJ2-5, with 15 nucleotides matching TRBD2. The germline gives CDR1 SGHTA, CDR2 FQGNSA. V dropped 4 bases and J dropped 4; count of bases not matched to a gene: 4. The CDR3 totals 16 residues. CDR3 sequence: CASSSGLAGGPETQYF. The CDR3 region has the DNA TGTGCCAGCAGCTCCGGACTAGCGGGGGGGCCAGAGACCCAGTACTTC. Using reference TRBV7-2 and TRBJ2-5 for the parts outside the CDR3, the full variable domain is GAGVSQSPSNKVTEKGKDVELRCDPISGHTALYWYRQSLGQGLEFLIYFQGNSAPDKSGLPSDRFSAERTGGSVSTLTIQRTQQEDSAVYLCASSSGLAGGPETQYFGPGTRLLVL.

The rearrangement links TRBV18 to TRBJ2-4, with D perhaps TRBD1 or TRBD2 (5 bases each). The CDR3 runs to 15 residues. From germline, CDR1 is KGHSH and CDR2 LQKENI. Trimming shortened V by 6 bases and J by 7 bases, and 19 bases separated the two germline ends. CDR3 sequence: CASSQGPSVANIQYF. The CDR3 DNA reads TGTGCCAGCTCCCAGGGACCCTCTGTAGCCAACATTCAGTACTTC.

This chain connects TRBV6-5 to TRBJ1-1; D gene unclear. Trimming removed 6 bases at V and 5 bases at J, with 13 bases between. CDR3 length: 13 residues. CDR1 MNHEY and CDR2 SVGAGI come from the germline V gene. CDR3 DNA sequence: TGTGCCAGCAGAAGCAGGCAGGAGACTGAAGCTTTCTTT. Translated: CASRSRQETEAFF.

The rearrangement joins TRBV28 to TRBJ1-4, with TRBD1 as a possible D gene (5 bases). The CDR3 extends over 14 amino acids. The V and J ends lost 5 bases and 7 bases respectively, with 14 bases between them. Looked up from germline, CDR1 is MDHEN and CDR2 is SYDVKM. This chain's CDR3 is CASSGGAPGEKLFF. Written as DNA, the CDR3 is TGTGCCAGCAGTGGCGGGGCGCCGGGTGAAAAACTGTTTTTT.

The genes are TRBV6-1 and TRBJ1-1, with a weak D call TRBD1 (6 bases). V lost 1 base, J lost 8 bases, and 11 bases lay in between. Germline V lookup: CDR1 MNHNS, CDR2 SASEGT. This CDR3 is 13 amino acids long. As DNA, the CDR3 is TGTGCCAGCAGTGAAGGGACAGCGAGGGAAGCTTTCTTT. Amino acid sequence: CASSEGTAREAFF.

This clone was seen a handful of times. V is TRBV10-3 and J is TRBJ1-1; D remains unclear. The CDR3 consists of 14 residues. The germline V and J ends were trimmed by 2 bases and 10 bases, with 17 bases remaining between them. Germline assignment: CDR1 ENHRY and CDR2 SYGVKD. This CDR3 reads CAISEPMVVGGAFF. The CDR3, as DNA: TGTGCCATCAGTGAGCCCATGGTCGTCGGTGGAGCTTTCTTT.

J is TRBJ2-6 and V is TRBV18; D may match TRBD1 or TRBD2 (5 bases each). The germline V and J ends were trimmed by 4 bases and 1 base, with 23 bases remaining between them. The CDR3 totals 20 residues. CDR1 is KGHSH and CDR2 is LQKENI in the germline V gene. DNA for the CDR3: TGTGCCAGCTCACGCTACCACGGGGCAGTCTTCGAATCTGGGGCCAACGTCCTGACTTTC. Translating gives CASSRYHGAVFESGANVLTF.

The V and J genes are TRBV30 and TRBJ1-5, with D unclear. Germline lookup yields CDR1 GTSNPN and CDR2 SVGIG (reference sequence). V was shortened by 0 bases and J by 0 bases, with 15 bases between the two germline ends. This CDR3 comprises 17 residues. The CDR3 DNA reads as TGTGCCTGGAGTGTATCCTGGCGCAGAGATAGCAATCAGCCCCAGCATTTT. As protein: CAWSVSWRRDSNQPQHF.

V gene TRBV6-5 combines with J gene TRBJ2-3; TRBD1 aligns across 8 bases. Germline CDR1 MNHEY, CDR2 SVGAGI. This CDR3 is 15 amino acids long. V was pared by 5 bases and J by 6 bases, with 10 bases of the junction left unmatched. This CDR3 reads CASSPQGAARDTQYF. CDR3 in DNA: TGTGCCAGCAGTCCCCAGGGGGCCGCTCGGGATACGCAGTATTTT.

The chain is built from TRBV6-5 and TRBJ1-6, with D uncertain. The CDR3 covers 11 residues. V was clipped by 4 bases and J by 14 bases, with 9 bases between them. In germline, CDR1 is MNHEY, CDR2 SVGAGI. CDR3 in DNA: TGTGCCAGCAGTTCGGGGTCGGCCCTCCACTTT. Protein sequence: CASSSGSALHF.

This clone has just one count. The chain joins TRBV6-5 to TRBJ1-1; TRBD1 aligns across 9 bases. The CDR3 is 16 residues long. The V segment lost 4 bases and the J segment 6 bases; nucleotides outside the gene matches: 12. Germline CDR1 MNHEY, CDR2 SVGAGI. In nucleotides, the CDR3 is TGTGCCAGCAGTTCCCGGGACAGGGTGTTTGGCGCTGAAGCTTTCTTT. Amino acid sequence: CASSSRDRVFGAEAFF.

The V gene is TRBV28, the J gene TRBJ2-2; D may be TRBD2 (6 bases). V lost 6 bases and J 0 bases, leaving 17 bases between the germline ends. The CDR3 is 17 residues long. Germline V gives CDR1 MDHEN, CDR2 SYDVKM. This CDR3 is CASRSGTSFANTGELFF. The CDR3 coding sequence is TGTGCCAGCAGATCCGGGACTTCTTTCGCGAACACCGGGGAGCTGTTTTTT.

This chain's CDR3 is CASGQGAGAGELFF. The CDR3 nucleotides read TGTGCCAGCGGACAGGGGGCCGGGGCCGGGGAGCTGTTTTTT. This chain joins TRBV6-4 and TRBJ2-2; 11 positions agree with TRBD1. Unmatched junction bases numbered 5, after V lost 8 bases and J lost 6 bases. The length of the CDR3 is 14 residues. Germline CDR1 and CDR2: MRHNA and SNTAGT.

The sample holds one count of this clone. CDR3 in DNA: TGTGCCAGCAAGACCGGGACTGAAGCTTTCTTT. It encodes CASKTGTEAFF. The chain recombines TRBV9 with TRBJ1-1; D is uncertain. CDR3 size: 11 residues. Germline loops: CDR1 SGDLS, CDR2 YYNGEE. Trimming removed 6 bases from V and 5 bases from J, with 8 bases in between. Full variable domain (rest looked up from reference TRBV9 and TRBJ1-1): DSGVTQTPKHLITATGQRVTLRCSPRSGDLSVYWYQQSLDQGLQFLIQYYNGEERAKGNILERFSAQQFPDLHSELNLSSLELGDSALYFCASKTGTEAFFGQGTRLTVV.

The chain has TRBV5-6 and TRBJ1-5, with TRBD1 matching over 8 bases. CDR1 and CDR2 from the germline V gene are SGHDT and YYEEEE. The V and J ends lost 4 bases and 5 bases, in that order; junction bases with no gene match: 5. The CDR3 length is 14 residues. The CDR3 DNA follows: TGTGCCAGCAGCCTAGGACAGGGTCATCAGCCCCAGCATTTT. It specifies CASSLGQGHQPQHF.

V gene TRBV12-5 combines with J gene TRBJ1-2; the D is unclear. CDR1 and CDR2 (germline): LGHNT, FRNRAP. The V gene lost 4 bases and the J gene lost 6 bases, with 9 bases spanning the gap. This CDR3 region has 12 residues. CDR3 DNA: TGTGCTAGTGGTTCAAATCCCCATGGCTACACCTTC. This sequence encodes CASGSNPHGYTF.

The CDR3 spells CASRRDTNYGYTF. The CDR3 DNA follows: TGCGCCAGCAGACGGGACACCAACTATGGCTACACCTTC. The rearrangement links TRBV5-1 to TRBJ1-2; TRBD1 might be the D (6 bases). There are 13 residues in the CDR3. Germline V gives CDR1 SGHRS, CDR2 YFSETQ. The V end lost 5 bases, the J end lost 2 bases, and 10 bases lay between the germline ends.

The V call is TRBV2, the J call TRBJ2-2; D is possibly TRBD1 (6 bases). The CDR3 spans 14 residues. The V gene lost 6 bases and the J gene lost 2 bases, with 10 bases spanning the gap. Germline V CDR1 and CDR2: SNHLY, FYNNEI. The CDR3 sequence is CASRWDKNTGELFF. Here the CDR3 DNA reads TGTGCCAGCAGGTGGGACAAAAACACCGGGGAGCTGTTTTTT.